This TCR beta chain is from a study of T cell responses to AZD1222 COVID-19 vaccine. Method: immunoSEQ multiplex PCR; TCRdb's copy keeps in-frame clones and lacks some. The sample consists of about 180,000 clones, around 90% of them appearing once. General study results and limits: Regions 160-218 and 743-854 dominated among vaccine-associated CD4 TCRs spanning spike. The number of AZD1222 recipients seropositive at baseline was only 6 or 7.

A word on this clone: What it binds is not known.

This CDR3 region has 18 residues. Germline CDR1 reads MGHRA; CDR2 reads YSYEKL. Trimming stripped 3 bases from V and 0 bases from J, with 17 bases between. This rearrangement joins TRBV4-1 to TRBJ2-2; a weak D match, TRBD1 (6 bases). This receptor was identified in an adult who received the MenACWY meningococcal vaccine as a control. Sequenced here: peripheral blood, sampled 28 days after the second dose of the MenACWY control vaccine. CDR3 coding DNA: TGCGCCAGCAGCCATCCTACACTAGGACAGACGAACACCGGGGAGCTGTTTTTT. As protein: CASSHPTLGQTNTGELFF.